One T cell receptor (beta chain) is described in this entry. The antigen is not known. From RNA transcripts, TCR beta CDR3 regions were amplified. The HTBI primer set was used in a first-round RT-PCR of the TCR CDR3. TCRdb reprocessed the multiplex PCR reads with MiXCR, giving one entry per CDR3 protein. Here the sample spans 600,000 to 650,000 distinct CDR3 sequences, under 25% being singletons. These data are taken from a study of T cells in Graves' hyperthyroidism and ophthalmopathy. Findings and caveats of the study: Among thyroid clonotypes expanded above 0.001, most also appeared in blood.

The CDR3 covers 13 residues. Germline CDR1 MGHRA, CDR2 YSYEKL. V lost 5 bases and J lost 6; bases outside the gene matches: 3. A NOSPECS grade of at least 4, a Clinical Activity Score of at least 3 and duration under 3 months were recorded in ophthalmopathy patients. Together with thyroid ultrasound, orbital computed tomography, serum thyroxine and TRAb, clinical symptoms were used for diagnoses. Sequenced sample: blood. The V and J genes are TRBV4-1 and TRBJ1-1; 10 nucleotides match TRBD1. The sequence derives from a man under 40 with Graves' ophthalmopathy. CDR3 DNA sequence: TGCGCCAGCAGCTGGGACAGGGGCCCTGAAGCTTTCTTT. It specifies CASSWDRGPEAFF.